This TCR beta chain was captured in a study of T cell changes during pregnancy in multiple sclerosis. This clone was seen just once. The CDR3 extends over 16 amino acids. CDR1 is MDHEN, CDR2 SYDVKM, per germline. With 8 bases removed from V and 0 bases from J, the gap between germline ends came to 17 bases. Data came from immunoSEQ multiplex PCR; TCRdb stores just in-frame clones and leaves some out. The table includes more than 40,000 clones, 94% detected once. V gene TRBV28 combines with J gene TRBJ2-1, with D possibly being TRBD2 (6 bases). The input for sequencing was CD8+ T cells from peripheral blood mononuclear cells, taken in the first trimester of pregnancy. The receptor's source is a female donor with multiple sclerosis, enrolled in a pregnancy study. DNA of the CDR3: TGTGCCAGCTTTCCTGTTTGGACTACCTCCTACAATGAGCAGTTCTTC. It codes for CASFPVWTTSYNEQFF.